The 9 T cell receptor beta chains reported below all come from one sample, sequenced in a study of blood T cell repertoires in COVID-19. TCRdb's table, derived via immunoSEQ multiplex PCR, lists solely in-frame clones and lacks some. The data show 110,000 to 150,000 clones, around 81% seen once. Sequencing was done on a sample of peripheral blood. These receptors were collected from a human donor in a cohort sampled during active COVID-19.

On this clone: The identical CDR3 is also encoded by other nucleotide sequences in the sample. This chain uses TRBV18 with TRBJ2-7, with 9 bases lining up with TRBD1. Germline assignment: CDR1 KGHSH and CDR2 LQKENI. The CDR3 length is 15 residues. Losses at the gene ends were 3 bases for V and 1 base for J; bases not matched to a gene: 4. The CDR3 nucleotides are TGTGCCAGCTCACCCCCCGGACAGGGGTCCTACGAGCAGTACTTC. It yields the protein CASSPPGQGSYEQYF.

The V and J genes are TRBV11-2 and TRBJ2-2; 10 bases fit TRBD1. Germline loops: CDR1 SGHAT, CDR2 FQNNGV. This CDR3 spans 16 amino acids. With 0 bases clipped from V and 4 bases from J, the junction kept 2 bases outside the gene matches. In nucleotides, the CDR3 is TGTGCCAGCAGCTTAGACAGGGACAGGGGCACCGGGGAGCTGTTTTTT. This translates into CASSLDRDRGTGELFF.

The rearrangement links TRBV28 to TRBJ1-2, with TRBD1 matching 7 bases. Germline V CDR1 and CDR2: MDHEN, SYDVKM. This CDR3 is built from 14 residues. Losses at the gene ends were 10 bases for V and 12 bases for J; bases not matched to a gene: 20. The CDR3 sequence: CAIREQKPTGLDTF. CDR3 DNA: TGTGCCATCCGAGAACAGAAACCGACAGGGTTGGACACCTTC.

The chain joins TRBV27 to TRBJ2-5, with 9 bases that match TRBD2. V trimming: 1 base; J trimming: 5 bases; junction bases outside the gene matches: 11. The CDR3 loop spans 17 amino acids. Germline CDR1 is MNHEY and CDR2 is SMNVEV (reference sequence). The CDR3 DNA reads as TGTGCCAGCAGTTTATGGGCGGGAGGGCCGGTTGGGGAGACCCAGTACTTC. Translation gives CASSLWAGGPVGETQYF.

The genes are TRBV9 and TRBJ1-5, with D hard to call. Germline loops: CDR1 SGDLS, CDR2 YYNGEE. V lost 4 bases and J lost 4, with 12 bases in between. The CDR3 contains 14 residues. The CDR3 sequence is CASSPGGFNQPQHF. In DNA, the CDR3 is TGTGCCAGCAGCCCCGGAGGGTTTAATCAGCCCCAGCATTTT.

This chain connects TRBV27 to TRBJ1-1; 9 nucleotides match TRBD1. The V gene's germline CDR1 is MNHEY and CDR2 SMNVEV (reference sequence). The CDR3 covers 13 residues. V lost 6 bases to trimming and J lost 4 bases; unmatched junction nucleotides: 3. CDR3 amino acids: CASRGTGSTEAFF. DNA for the CDR3: TGTGCCAGCAGGGGGACAGGGTCCACTGAAGCTTTCTTT.

This rearrangement joins TRBV9 to TRBJ2-5, with 7 bases identical to TRBD2. The V segment lost 4 bases and the J segment 1 base; nucleotides outside the gene matches: 10. Germline V gene lookup returns CDR1 SGDLS and CDR2 YYNGEE. The CDR3 extends over 16 amino acids. In DNA form, the CDR3 reads TGTGCCAGCAGCCCCCAACTAGCGCTAATCCAAGAGACCCAGTACTTC. Protein product: CASSPQLALIQETQYF.

The chain recombines TRBV27 with TRBJ1-6; 9 nucleotides agree with TRBD1. The CDR3 has 15 amino acids. CDR1 is MNHEY, CDR2 SMNVEV, per germline (reference sequence). The junction had 6 bases not matched to a gene; V was cut back by 6 bases and J by 6 bases. In nucleotides, the CDR3 is TGTGCCAGCAGCTTAGGGACAGGGCCTAATTCACCCCTCCACTTT. Its translation: CASSLGTGPNSPLHF.

The chain links TRBV4-2 to TRBJ1-5; D perhaps matches TRBD1 (5 bases). Germline assignment: CDR1 LGHNA and CDR2 YNFKEQ. The CDR3 is 16 residues long. V dropped 0 bases and J dropped 0 bases, with 9 bases sitting between them. As DNA, the CDR3 is TGTGCCAGCAGCCAAGATCTCAGGGCTAGCAATCAGCCCCAGCATTTT. Translation: CASSQDLRASNQPQHF.